A selection of T cell receptor beta chains follows, all from one sample in a study of blood T cell repertoires in COVID-19. Using immunoSEQ multiplex PCR, the repertoire was profiled, and TCRdb retains in-frame clones only, with some absent. The repertoire consists of under 250,000 clones, with about 83% occurring once and the leading ten covering 8.5% to 10%. Sequenced sample: peripheral blood. The receptors stem from a man aged 40-55 years with active or convalescent COVID-19. Each CDR3 is given with its conserved first and last residue. The D gene is left open where the match is weak.

v_gene	j_gene	d_gene	len	CDR3aa	CDR3nt
TRBV7-9	TRBJ1-2	NA	14	CASSPQAGVPGYTF	TGTGCCAGCAGCCCTCAGGCGGGGGTTCCTGGCTACACCTTC
TRBV6-7	TRBJ1-4	NA	12	CAHVFGAEKLFF	TGTGCCCACGTCTTTGGGGCTGAAAAACTGTTTTTT
TRBV6-1	TRBJ2-7	TRBD2	16	CASSEQTSGKSYEQYF	TGTGCCAGCAGTGAACAGACTAGCGGGAAGTCCTACGAGCAGTACTTC
TRBV3-1/TRBV3-2	TRBJ1-3	NA	14	CASSLRVSGNTIYF	TGTGCCAGCAGCCTCCGCGTCTCTGGAAACACCATATATTTT
TRBV3-1/TRBV3-2	TRBJ2-3	TRBD2	15	CASRAGGFSTDTQYF	TGTGCCAGCAGAGCGGGGGGGTTTAGCACAGATACGCAGTATTTT
TRBV9	TRBJ2-1	NA	15	CASSVGLSVLDEQFF	TGTGCCAGCAGCGTAGGGCTGAGCGTCCTGGATGAGCAGTTCTTC
TRBV5-5	TRBJ2-3	NA	15	CASSFPPGGTDTQYF	TGTGCCAGCAGCTTTCCGCCCGGTGGCACAGATACGCAGTATTTT
TRBV25-1	TRBJ2-5	TRBD1	18	CASSTQPGQGALAETQYF	TGTGCCAGCAGTACTCAACCGGGACAGGGGGCGCTGGCAGAGACCCAGTACTTC
TRBV18	TRBJ1-4	NA	16	CASSPQSGGGSEKLFF	TGTGCCAGCTCACCACAATCCGGGGGAGGTAGTGAAAAACTGTTTTTT
TRBV7-2	TRBJ1-4	NA	14	CASSFETTNEKLFF	TGTGCCAGCAGCTTTGAGACAACTAATGAAAAACTGTTTTTT
TRBV2	TRBJ2-1	TRBD2	15	CASSPREGAYNEQFF	TGTGCCAGCAGTCCGCGGGAGGGGGCCTACAATGAGCAGTTCTTC